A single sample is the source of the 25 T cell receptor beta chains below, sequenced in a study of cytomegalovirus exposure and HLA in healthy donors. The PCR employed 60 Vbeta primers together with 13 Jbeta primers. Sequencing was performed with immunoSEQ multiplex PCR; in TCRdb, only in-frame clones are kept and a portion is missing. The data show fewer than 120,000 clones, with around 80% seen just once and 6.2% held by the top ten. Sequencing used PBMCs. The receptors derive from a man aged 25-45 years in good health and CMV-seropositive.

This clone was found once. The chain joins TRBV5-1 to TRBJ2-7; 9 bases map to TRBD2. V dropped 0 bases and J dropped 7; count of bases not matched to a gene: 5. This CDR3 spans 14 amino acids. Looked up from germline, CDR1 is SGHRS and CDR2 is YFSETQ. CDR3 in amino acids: CASSLGVTSGEQYF. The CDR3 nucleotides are TGCGCCAGCAGCTTGGGTGTGACTAGCGGAGAGCAGTACTTC.

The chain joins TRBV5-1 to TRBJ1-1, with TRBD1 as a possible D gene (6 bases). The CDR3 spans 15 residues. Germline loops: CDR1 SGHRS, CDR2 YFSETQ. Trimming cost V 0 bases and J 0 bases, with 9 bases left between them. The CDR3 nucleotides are TGCGCCAGCAGCTTGGAGGGGGTTATGAACACTGAAGCTTTCTTT. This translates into CASSLEGVMNTEAFF.

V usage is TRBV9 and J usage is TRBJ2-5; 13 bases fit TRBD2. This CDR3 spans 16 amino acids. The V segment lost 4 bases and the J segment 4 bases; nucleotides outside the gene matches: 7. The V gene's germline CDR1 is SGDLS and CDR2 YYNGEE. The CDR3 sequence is CASSSGTSGVLETQYF. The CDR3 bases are TGTGCCAGCAGCTCAGGGACTAGCGGGGTCTTAGAGACCCAGTACTTC.

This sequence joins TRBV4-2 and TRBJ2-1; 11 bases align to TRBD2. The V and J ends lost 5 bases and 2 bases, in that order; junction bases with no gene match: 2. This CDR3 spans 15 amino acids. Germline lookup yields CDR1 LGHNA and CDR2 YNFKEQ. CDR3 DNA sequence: TGTGCCAGCAGCGATAGCGGGGGGGCCTACAATGAGCAGTTCTTC. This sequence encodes CASSDSGGAYNEQFF.

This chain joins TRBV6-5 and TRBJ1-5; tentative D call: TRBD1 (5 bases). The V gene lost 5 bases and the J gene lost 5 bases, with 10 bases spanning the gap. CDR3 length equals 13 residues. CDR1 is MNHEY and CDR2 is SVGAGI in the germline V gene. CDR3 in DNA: TGTGCCAGCAGTACAGGTTATGATCAGCCCCAGCATTTT. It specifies CASSTGYDQPQHF.

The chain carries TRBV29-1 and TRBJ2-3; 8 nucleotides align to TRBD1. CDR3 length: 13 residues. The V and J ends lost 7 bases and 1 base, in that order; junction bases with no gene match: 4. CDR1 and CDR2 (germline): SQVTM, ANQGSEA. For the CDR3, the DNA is TGCAGCGCCGAGGACAGGGGCACAGATACGCAGTATTTT. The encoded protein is CSAEDRGTDTQYF.

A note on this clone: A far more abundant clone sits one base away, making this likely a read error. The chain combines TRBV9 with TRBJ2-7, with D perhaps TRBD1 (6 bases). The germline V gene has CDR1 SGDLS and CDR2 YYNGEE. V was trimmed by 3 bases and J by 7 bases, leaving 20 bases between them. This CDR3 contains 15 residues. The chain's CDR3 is CASSAQGNSYNEQYF. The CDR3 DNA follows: TGTGCCAGCAGCGCACAGGGAAACTCCTACAATGAGCAGTACTTC.

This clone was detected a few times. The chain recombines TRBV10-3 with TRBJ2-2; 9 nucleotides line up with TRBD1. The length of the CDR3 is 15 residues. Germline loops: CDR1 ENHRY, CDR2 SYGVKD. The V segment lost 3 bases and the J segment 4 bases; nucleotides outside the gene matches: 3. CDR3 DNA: TGTGCCATCAGTGATAGGGACAGGGTCACCGGGGAGCTGTTTTTT. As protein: CAISDRDRVTGELFF.

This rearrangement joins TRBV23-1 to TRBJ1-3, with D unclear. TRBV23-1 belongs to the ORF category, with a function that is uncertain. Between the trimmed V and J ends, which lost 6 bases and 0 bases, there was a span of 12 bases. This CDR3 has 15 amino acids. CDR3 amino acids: CASRRGPTSGNTIYF. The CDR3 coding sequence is TGCGCCAGCAGGCGAGGGCCTACCTCTGGAAACACCATATATTTT.

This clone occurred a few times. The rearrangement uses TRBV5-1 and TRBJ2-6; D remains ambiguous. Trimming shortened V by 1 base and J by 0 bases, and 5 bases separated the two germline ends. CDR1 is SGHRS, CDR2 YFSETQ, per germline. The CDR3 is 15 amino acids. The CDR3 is CASSLSGSGANVLTF. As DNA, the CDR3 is TGCGCCAGCAGCTTGTCCGGCTCTGGGGCCAACGTCCTGACTTTC. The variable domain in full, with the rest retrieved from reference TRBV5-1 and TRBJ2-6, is KAGVTQTPRYLIKTRGQQVTLSCSPISGHRSVSWYQQTPGQGLQFLFEYFSETQRNKGNFPGRFSGRQFSNSRSEMNVSTLELGDSALYLCASSLSGSGANVLTFGAGSRLTVL.

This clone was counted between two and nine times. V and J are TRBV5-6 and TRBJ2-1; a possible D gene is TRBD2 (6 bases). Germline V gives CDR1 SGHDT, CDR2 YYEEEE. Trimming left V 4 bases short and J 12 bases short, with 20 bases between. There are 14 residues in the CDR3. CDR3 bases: TGTGCCAGCAGCACCAGTGGCGGGATCGAGAGGCAGTTCTTC. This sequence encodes CASSTSGGIERQFF.

CDR3 coding DNA: TGCAGCGTTGTGGGGGCCGGCTATGGCTACACCTTC. Amino acid sequence: CSVVGAGYGYTF. The V gene is TRBV29-1, the J gene TRBJ1-2; D is possibly TRBD1 (6 bases). CDR3 length equals 12 residues. Trimming stripped 4 bases from V and 4 bases from J, with 10 bases between. CDR1 and CDR2 from the germline V gene are SQVTM and ANQGSEA.

In DNA, the CDR3 is TGTGCCAGCGAACAGGGGAGGAATGGCTACACCTTC. Translation: CASEQGRNGYTF. The V and J genes are TRBV2 and TRBJ1-2, with TRBD1 identical over 7 bases. This CDR3 spans 12 amino acids. CDR1 is SNHLY, CDR2 FYNNEI, per germline. The junction had 6 bases not matched to a gene; V was cut back by 8 bases and J by 6 bases. Full variable domain (remainder filled in from reference TRBV2 and TRBJ1-2): EPEVTQTPSHQVTQMGQEVILRCVPISNHLYFYWYRQILGQKVEFLVSFYNNEISEKSEIFDDQFSVERPDGSNFTLKIRSTKLEDSAMYFCASEQGRNGYTFGSGTRLTVV.

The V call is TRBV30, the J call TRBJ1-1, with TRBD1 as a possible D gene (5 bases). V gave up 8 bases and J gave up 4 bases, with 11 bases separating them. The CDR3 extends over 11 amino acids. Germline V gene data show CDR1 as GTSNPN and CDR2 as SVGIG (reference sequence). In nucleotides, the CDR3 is TGTGCCGGAATAGGGGCCACTGAAGCTTTCTTT. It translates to CAGIGATEAFF.

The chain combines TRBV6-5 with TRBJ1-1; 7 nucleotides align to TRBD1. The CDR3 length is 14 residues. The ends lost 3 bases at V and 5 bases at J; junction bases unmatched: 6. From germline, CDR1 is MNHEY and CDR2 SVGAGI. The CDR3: CASSYRQGSTEAFF. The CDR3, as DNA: TGTGCCAGCAGTTATCGACAGGGTAGTACTGAAGCTTTCTTT.

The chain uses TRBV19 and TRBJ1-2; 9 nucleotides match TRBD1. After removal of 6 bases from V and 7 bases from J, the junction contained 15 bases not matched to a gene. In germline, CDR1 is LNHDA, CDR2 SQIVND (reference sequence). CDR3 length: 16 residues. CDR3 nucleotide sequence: TGTGCCAGTAGGCAAACGCCGGGACAGGGCTTCAGTGGCTACACCTTC. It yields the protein CASRQTPGQGFSGYTF.

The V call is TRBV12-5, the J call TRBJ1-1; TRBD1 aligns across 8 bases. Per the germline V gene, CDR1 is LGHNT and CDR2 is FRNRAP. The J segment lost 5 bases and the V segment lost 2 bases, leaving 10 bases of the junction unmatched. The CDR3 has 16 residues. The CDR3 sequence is CASGLNVGQGWTEAFF. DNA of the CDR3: TGTGCTAGTGGTTTGAACGTCGGACAGGGATGGACTGAAGCTTTCTTT.

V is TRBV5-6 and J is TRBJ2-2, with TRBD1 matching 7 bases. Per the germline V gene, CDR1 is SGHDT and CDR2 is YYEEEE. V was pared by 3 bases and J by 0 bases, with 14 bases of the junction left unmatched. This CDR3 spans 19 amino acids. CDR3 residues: CASSSTGTAKFANTGELFF. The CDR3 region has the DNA TGTGCCAGCAGCTCGACCGGGACAGCGAAGTTCGCGAACACCGGGGAGCTGTTTTTT.

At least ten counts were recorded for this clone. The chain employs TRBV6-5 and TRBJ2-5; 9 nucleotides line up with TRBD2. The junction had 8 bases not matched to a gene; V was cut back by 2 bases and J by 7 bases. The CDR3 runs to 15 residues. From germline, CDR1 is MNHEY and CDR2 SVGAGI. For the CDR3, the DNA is TGTGCCAGCAGTTACCAGCGGGGGGCGTCCGGGACCCAGTACTTC. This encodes CASSYQRGASGTQYF.

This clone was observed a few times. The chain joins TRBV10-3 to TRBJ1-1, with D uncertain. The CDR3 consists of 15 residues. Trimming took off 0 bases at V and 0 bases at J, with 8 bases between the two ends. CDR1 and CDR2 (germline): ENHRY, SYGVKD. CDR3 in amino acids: CAISESGQLNTEAFF. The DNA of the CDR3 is TGTGCCATCAGTGAGTCTGGGCAGCTGAACACTGAAGCTTTCTTT.

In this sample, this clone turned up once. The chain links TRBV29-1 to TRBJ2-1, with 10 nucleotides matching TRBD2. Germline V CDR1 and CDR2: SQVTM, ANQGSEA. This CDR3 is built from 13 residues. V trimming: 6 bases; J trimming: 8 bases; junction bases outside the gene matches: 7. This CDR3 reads CSVQRGGLDEQFF. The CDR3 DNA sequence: TGCAGCGTCCAGCGGGGGGGCTTGGATGAGCAGTTCTTC.

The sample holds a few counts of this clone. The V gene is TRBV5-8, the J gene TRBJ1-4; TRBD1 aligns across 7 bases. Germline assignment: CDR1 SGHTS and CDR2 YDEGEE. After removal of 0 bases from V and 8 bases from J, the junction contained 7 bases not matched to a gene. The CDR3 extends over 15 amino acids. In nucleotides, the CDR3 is TGTGCCAGCAGCTTGGAAGGGGGCAGAGGCGAAAAACTGTTTTTT. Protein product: CASSLEGGRGEKLFF.

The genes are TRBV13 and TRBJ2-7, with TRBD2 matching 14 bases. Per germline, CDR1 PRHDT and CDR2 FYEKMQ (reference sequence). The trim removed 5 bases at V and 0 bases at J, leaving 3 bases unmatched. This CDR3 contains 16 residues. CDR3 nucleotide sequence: TGTGCCAGCAGCCCCGGACTAGCGGGGGGCTCCTACGAGCAGTACTTC. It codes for CASSPGLAGGSYEQYF. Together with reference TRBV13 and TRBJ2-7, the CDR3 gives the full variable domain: AAGVIQSPRHLIKEKRETATLKCYPIPRHDTVYWYQQGPGQDPQFLISFYEKMQSDKGSIPDRFSAQQFSDYHSELNMSSLELGDSALYFCASSPGLAGGSYEQYFGPGTRLTVT.

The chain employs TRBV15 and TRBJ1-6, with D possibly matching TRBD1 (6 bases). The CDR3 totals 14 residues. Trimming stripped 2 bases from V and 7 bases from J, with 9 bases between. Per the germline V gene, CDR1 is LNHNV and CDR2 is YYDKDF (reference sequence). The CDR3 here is CATSRYRENSPLHF. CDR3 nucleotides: TGTGCCACCAGCAGATACAGGGAGAATTCACCCCTCCACTTT. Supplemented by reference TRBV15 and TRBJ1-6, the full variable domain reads DAMVIQNPRYQVTQFGKPVTLSCSQTLNHNVMYWYQQKSSQAPKLLFHYYDKDFNNEADTPDNFQSRRPNTSFCFLDIRSPGLGDTAMYLCATSRYRENSPLHFGNGTRLTVT.

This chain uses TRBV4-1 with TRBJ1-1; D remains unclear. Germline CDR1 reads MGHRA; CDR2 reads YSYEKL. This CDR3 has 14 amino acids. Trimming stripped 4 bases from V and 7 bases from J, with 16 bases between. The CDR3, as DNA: TGCGCCAGCAGCCGCCCTGGCGGGCAGATTGAAGCTTTCTTT. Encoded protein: CASSRPGGQIEAFF.